These 21 T cell receptor beta chains came from one sample sequenced in a study of T cell responses to AZD1222 COVID-19 vaccine. Using immunoSEQ multiplex PCR, the repertoire was profiled, and TCRdb retains in-frame clones only, with some absent. The sample records about 180,000 clones, 91% being singletons. The starting material was peripheral blood, obtained on day 0 of AZD1222 vaccination. Source of these receptors: an adult in good health.

The chain joins TRBV3-1 (or the pseudogene TRBV3-2) to TRBJ1-4, with 11 nucleotides matching TRBD1. V lost 4 bases to trimming and J lost 6 bases; unmatched junction nucleotides: 4. This CDR3 spans 15 amino acids. CDR1 is LGHDT and CDR2 is YNNKEL in the germline V gene (reference sequence). In DNA, the CDR3 is TGTGCCAGCAGCCGACGGGACAGGGGGGATGAAAAACTGTTTTTT. Protein sequence: CASSRRDRGDEKLFF.

The chain couples TRBV9 to TRBJ1-3, with D tentatively TRBD1 (6 bases). The CDR3 covers 14 residues. CDR1 is SGDLS and CDR2 is YYNGEE in the germline V gene. V was cut by 3 bases and J by 0 bases, with 7 bases left in between. The CDR3 loop is CASSEQGSGNTIYF. As DNA, the CDR3 is TGTGCCAGCAGCGAACAGGGCTCTGGAAACACCATATATTTT.

The rearrangement uses TRBV9 and TRBJ1-1; 11 positions agree with TRBD1. CDR1 is SGDLS, CDR2 YYNGEE, per germline. The CDR3 length is 18 residues. Trimming took 4 bases from V and 1 from J; bases not matched to a gene: 12. CDR3 sequence reads: CASSTNRDRGSRNTEAFF. CDR3 nucleotide sequence: TGTGCCAGCAGCACCAACCGGGACAGGGGGTCTAGGAACACTGAAGCTTTCTTT.

The table lists this clone with a few counts. This sequence joins TRBV6-4 and TRBJ1-6; 10 positions match TRBD1. Per germline, CDR1 MRHNA and CDR2 SNTAGT. The CDR3 sequence is 14 residues long. Trimming removed 4 bases from V and 7 bases from J; junction bases left unmatched: 1. The CDR3 reads CASSVGQGNSPLHF. CDR3 sequence (DNA): TGTGCCAGCAGTGTGGGACAGGGGAATTCACCCCTCCACTTT.

The V call is TRBV6-5, the J call TRBJ2-7; no clear D. Germline V gene lookup returns CDR1 MNHEY and CDR2 SVGAGI. The ends were cut back, 0 bases at V and 1 base at J, with 10 bases in the middle. CDR3 length: 15 amino acids. CDR3 coding DNA: TGTGCCAGCAGTTACTCGAGTCTACAGTCCTACGAGCAGTACTTC. Its protein product is CASSYSSLQSYEQYF.

This rearrangement joins TRBV11-3 to TRBJ2-1; D possibly corresponds to TRBD1 (6 bases). Trimming took 3 bases from V and 7 from J, leaving 13 bases between them. Germline CDR1 reads SGHNT; CDR2 reads YENEEA. CDR3 length: 14 amino acids. CDR3 in amino acids: CASSLRGYTNEQFF. In DNA, the CDR3 is TGTGCCAGCAGCTTGAGGGGGTACACGAATGAGCAGTTCTTC.

This chain links TRBV7-9 with TRBJ1-3; no firm D call. The CDR3 is made up of 13 amino acids. The V and J ends lost 3 bases and 4 bases respectively, with 7 bases between them. The V gene's germline CDR1 is SEHNR and CDR2 FQNEAQ (reference sequence). CDR3 amino acids: CASSFQPGNTIYF. CDR3 bases: TGTGCCAGCAGCTTTCAACCCGGAAACACCATATATTTT. Together with reference TRBV7-9 and TRBJ1-3, the CDR3 gives the full variable domain: DTGVSQNPRHKITKRGQNVTFRCDPISEHNRLYWYRQTLGQGPEFLTYFQNEAQLEKSRLLSDRFSAERPKGSFSTLEIQRTEQGDSAMYLCASSFQPGNTIYFGEGSWLTVV.

This clone was recorded only once. The chain is built from TRBV7-6 and TRBJ2-1, with 10 positions matching TRBD2. Trimming at V came to 8 bases and at J to 4 bases, leaving 11 bases not matched to a gene. CDR1 and CDR2 from the germline V gene are SGHVS and FNYEAQ. The CDR3 has 16 residues. This CDR3 is CASSPDLAGVYNEQFF. The CDR3 DNA follows: TGTGCCAGCTCCCCAGACCTAGCGGGAGTTTACAATGAGCAGTTCTTC. Combining the CDR3 with reference TRBV7-6 and TRBJ2-1 gives the whole variable domain GAGVSQSPRYKVTKRGQDVALRCDPISGHVSLYWYRQALGQGPEFLTYFNYEAQQDKSGLPNDRFSAERPEGSISTLTIQRTEQRDSAMYRCASSPDLAGVYNEQFFGPGTRLTVL.

The CDR3 loop is CATSDFLTGVPDEQFF. CDR3 coding DNA: TGTGCCACCAGTGATTTCCTCACAGGGGTCCCTGATGAGCAGTTCTTC. The gene calls are TRBV24-1 and TRBJ2-1, with 7 bases fitting TRBD1. CDR1 and CDR2 (germline): KGHDR, SFDVKD. J was trimmed by 8 bases and V by 1 base; bases with no gene match: 10. The CDR3 covers 16 residues.

This clone came up once. The V gene is TRBV28, the J gene TRBJ1-2; no clear D gene. The V gene's germline CDR1 is MDHEN and CDR2 SYDVKM. Trimming shortened V by 5 bases and J by 4 bases, and 17 bases separated the two germline ends. The CDR3 has 15 residues. The CDR3 nucleotides are TGTGCCAGCAGTCCTAGGAACCTCCGGGGCTATGGCTACACCTTC. It is translated as CASSPRNLRGYGYTF.

V and J are TRBV5-5 and TRBJ2-7, with 13 nucleotides matching TRBD2. V shed 5 bases, J shed 0 bases, and the junction held 11 bases outside the gene matches. The CDR3 loop spans 18 amino acids. In germline, CDR1 is SGHKS, CDR2 YYEKEE (reference sequence). The CDR3 nucleotides are TGTGCCAGCAGGTCAGCCGGGACTAGCGGGATAAGCTCCTACGAGCAGTACTTC. This encodes CASRSAGTSGISSYEQYF.

The V call is TRBV13, the J call TRBJ2-5, with 10 bases fitting TRBD2. V lost 4 bases, J lost 7 bases, and 9 bases stayed unmatched. Germline V lookup: CDR1 PRHDT, CDR2 FYEKMQ (reference sequence). This CDR3 region has 15 residues. CDR3 amino acids: CASSSRLAGWGTQYF. The CDR3 nucleotides read TGTGCCAGCAGCTCCCGACTAGCGGGCTGGGGGACCCAGTACTTC.

The rearrangement joins TRBV14 to TRBJ1-3, with D maybe TRBD1 (6 bases). Germline V gives CDR1 SGHDN, CDR2 FVKESK. Trimming shortened V by 2 bases and J by 2 bases, and 13 bases separated the two germline ends. This CDR3 has 16 residues. CDR3 loop: CASSQNAGDPGNTIYF. CDR3 DNA: TGTGCCAGCAGCCAAAACGCAGGGGATCCTGGAAACACCATATATTTT.

This clone was observed a handful of times. CDR3 in amino acids: CASRPGQRPQHF. DNA of the CDR3: TGTGCCAGCAGACCGGGACAGAGGCCCCAGCATTTT. This sequence joins TRBV28 and TRBJ1-5; 7 nucleotides align to TRBD1. Germline lookup yields CDR1 MDHEN and CDR2 SYDVKM. CDR3 size: 12 residues. The V and J ends lost 6 bases and 9 bases, in that order; junction bases with no gene match: 5.

The CDR3 bases are TGTGCCAGCAGCCCCCCCTATACCTACGAGCAGTACTTC. Translating gives CASSPPYTYEQYF. The V and J genes are TRBV11-2 and TRBJ2-7; D is unclear. CDR3 length: 13 residues. Germline CDR1 reads SGHAT; CDR2 reads FQNNGV. Between the trimmed V and J ends, which lost 5 bases and 2 bases, there was a span of 10 bases.

The chain links TRBV10-2 to TRBJ2-3; a possible D gene is TRBD2 (6 bases). The germline V and J ends were trimmed by 4 bases and 5 bases, with 16 bases remaining between them. This CDR3 has 15 residues. Per germline, CDR1 WSHSY and CDR2 SAAADI. The CDR3 DNA reads as TGCGCCAGCAGTGTATTGTCCGGGAGAGGAGATACGCAGTATTTT. As protein: CASSVLSGRGDTQYF.

The DNA of the CDR3 is TGTGCCATCAGTCAGACAGGGGGAACGGGAATCTACGAGCAGTACTTC. Translating it yields CAISQTGGTGIYEQYF. The V call is TRBV10-3, the J call TRBJ2-7, with 9 positions matching TRBD1. The CDR3 loop spans 16 amino acids. Germline values: CDR1 ENHRY, CDR2 SYGVKD. The trim removed 5 bases at V and 3 bases at J, leaving 11 bases unmatched.

CDR3 residues: CASSGLAGGNEKLFF. The DNA of the CDR3 is TGTGCCAGCAGCGGGCTCGCGGGGGGTAATGAAAAACTGTTTTTT. J is TRBJ1-4 and V is TRBV28; weak D call: TRBD1 (5 bases). Germline V gives CDR1 MDHEN, CDR2 SYDVKM. The CDR3 runs to 15 residues. V was trimmed by 6 bases and J by 4 bases, leaving 15 bases between them.

The rearrangement uses TRBV19 and TRBJ2-3; 10 nucleotides align to TRBD1. J gave up 6 bases and V 4 bases, and 7 bases lay outside the gene matches. Germline V lookup: CDR1 LNHDA, CDR2 SQIVND (reference sequence). This CDR3 has 15 residues. In DNA, the CDR3 is TGTGCCAGTAGTACCCGGGACAGGGGAGCGGATACGCAGTATTTT. Protein sequence: CASSTRDRGADTQYF.

The chain has TRBV27 and TRBJ1-1, with TRBD1 as a possible D gene (5 bases). The V gene's germline CDR1 is MNHEY and CDR2 SMNVEV (reference sequence). V was shortened by 4 bases and J by 4 bases, with 16 bases between the two germline ends. This CDR3 has 15 amino acids. In nucleotides, the CDR3 is TGTGCCAGCAGTTGGGACGCTCAGAGGAGCACTGAAGCTTTCTTT. Protein product: CASSWDAQRSTEAFF.

The J gene is TRBJ2-7, the V gene TRBV7-2; TRBD1 agrees at 8 bases. There are 15 residues in the CDR3. The junction had 4 bases not matched to a gene; V was cut back by 3 bases and J by 0 bases. Germline CDR1 reads SGHTA; CDR2 reads FQGNSA. The CDR3 region has the DNA TGTGCCAGCAGCTTTGGGGACAGGAGCTCCTACGAGCAGTACTTC. Translating it yields CASSFGDRSSYEQYF.